This T cell receptor (beta chain) is drawn from a study of T cell responses to AZD1222 COVID-19 vaccine. This clone showed up just a few times. The antigen remains undetermined. Notes on the study in general: Donors were chiefly white British, with a greater number of females, and clonal diversity was perhaps underestimated. In the spike-specific TCR repertoire, nearly half reportedly target unmutated variant regions.

Clones were sequenced by immunoSEQ multiplex PCR, and TCRdb holds only the in-frame ones, with some missing. The profile shows under 150,000 clones, 93% of them singletons. The material sequenced was peripheral blood, taken on day 0 of AZD1222 vaccination. The TCR originated in an adult in good health.

CDR3 loop: CASSLDNGGREAFF. In DNA, the CDR3 is TGTGCCAGCAGCTTAGATAATGGGGGGCGGGAAGCTTTCTTT. This chain uses TRBV11-2 with TRBJ1-1; the D gene is possibly TRBD1 (6 bases). The V gene's germline CDR1 is SGHAT and CDR2 FQNNGV. V was clipped by 0 bases and J by 8 bases, with 13 bases between them. This CDR3 region has 14 residues.